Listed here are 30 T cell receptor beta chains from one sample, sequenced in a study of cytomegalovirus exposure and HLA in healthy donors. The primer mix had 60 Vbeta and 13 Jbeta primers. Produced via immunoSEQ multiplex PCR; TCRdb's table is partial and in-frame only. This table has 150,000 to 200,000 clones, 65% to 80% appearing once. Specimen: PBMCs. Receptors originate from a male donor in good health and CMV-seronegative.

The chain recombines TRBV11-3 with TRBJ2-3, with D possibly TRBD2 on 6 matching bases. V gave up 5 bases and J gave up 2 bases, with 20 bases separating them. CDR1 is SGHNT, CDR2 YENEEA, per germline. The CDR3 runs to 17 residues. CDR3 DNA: TGTGCCAGCAGCCAAGGACTTCGGGACTCCAACACAGATACGCAGTATTTT. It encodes CASSQGLRDSNTDTQYF.

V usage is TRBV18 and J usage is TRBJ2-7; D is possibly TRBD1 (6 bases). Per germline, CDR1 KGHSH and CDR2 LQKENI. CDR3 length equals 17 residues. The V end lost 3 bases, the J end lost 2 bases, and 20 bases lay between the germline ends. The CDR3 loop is CASSPLVHRVDTYEQYF. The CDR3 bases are TGTGCCAGCTCACCTTTAGTCCACAGGGTGGACACCTACGAGCAGTACTTC.

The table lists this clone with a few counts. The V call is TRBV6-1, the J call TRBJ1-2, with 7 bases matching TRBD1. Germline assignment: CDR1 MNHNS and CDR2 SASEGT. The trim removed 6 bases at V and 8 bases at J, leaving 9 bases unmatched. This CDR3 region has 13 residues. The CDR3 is CASRAGQIEGYTF. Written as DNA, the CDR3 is TGTGCCAGCAGGGCGGGACAGATTGAGGGCTACACCTTC.

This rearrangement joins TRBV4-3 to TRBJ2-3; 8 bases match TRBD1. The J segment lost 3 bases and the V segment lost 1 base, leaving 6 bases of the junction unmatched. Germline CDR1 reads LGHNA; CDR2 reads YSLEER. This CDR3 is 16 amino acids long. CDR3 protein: CASSQVTRQGTDTQYF. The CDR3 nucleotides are TGCGCCAGCAGCCAAGTGACGAGACAGGGGACAGATACGCAGTATTTT.

The CDR3 protein is CASGRDYEQYF. The CDR3 DNA is TGTGCCAGCGGGAGGGACTACGAGCAGTACTTC. V usage is TRBV9 and J usage is TRBJ2-7, with 7 positions matching TRBD2. The CDR3 spans 11 residues. The germline gives CDR1 SGDLS, CDR2 YYNGEE. V trimming: 7 bases; J trimming: 3 bases; junction bases outside the gene matches: 1.

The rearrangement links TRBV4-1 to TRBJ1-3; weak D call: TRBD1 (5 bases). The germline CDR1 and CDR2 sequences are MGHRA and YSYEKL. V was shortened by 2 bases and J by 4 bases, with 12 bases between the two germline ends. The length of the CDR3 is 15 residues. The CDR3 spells CASSQNIGQGNTIYF. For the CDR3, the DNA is TGCGCCAGCAGCCAAAATATTGGACAAGGAAACACCATATATTTT.

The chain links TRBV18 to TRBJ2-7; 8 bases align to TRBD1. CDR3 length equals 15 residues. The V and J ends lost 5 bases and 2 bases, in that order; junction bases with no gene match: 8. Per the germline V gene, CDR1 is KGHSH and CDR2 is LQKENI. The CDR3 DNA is TGTGCCAGCTCATCTTTAGGACAGGGCCCCTACGAGCAGTACTTC. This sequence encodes CASSSLGQGPYEQYF.

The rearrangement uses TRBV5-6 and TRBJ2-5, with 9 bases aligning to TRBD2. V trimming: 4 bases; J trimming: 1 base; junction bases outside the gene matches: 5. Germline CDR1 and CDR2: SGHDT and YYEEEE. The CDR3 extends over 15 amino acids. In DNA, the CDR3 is TGTGCCAGCAGCCGGACTAGCGTGAGCCAAGAGACCCAGTACTTC. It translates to CASSRTSVSQETQYF.

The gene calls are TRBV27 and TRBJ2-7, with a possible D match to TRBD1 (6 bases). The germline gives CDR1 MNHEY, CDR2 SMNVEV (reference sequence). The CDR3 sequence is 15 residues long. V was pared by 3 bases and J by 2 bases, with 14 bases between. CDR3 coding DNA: TGTGCCAGCAGTTTCGAAGGACAGAATACCTACGAGCAGTACTTC. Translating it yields CASSFEGQNTYEQYF.

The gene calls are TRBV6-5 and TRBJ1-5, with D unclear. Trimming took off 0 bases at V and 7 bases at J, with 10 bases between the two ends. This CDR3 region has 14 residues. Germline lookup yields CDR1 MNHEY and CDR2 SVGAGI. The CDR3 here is CASSYSRGWQPQHF. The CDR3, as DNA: TGTGCCAGCAGTTACTCGCGGGGTTGGCAGCCCCAGCATTTT.

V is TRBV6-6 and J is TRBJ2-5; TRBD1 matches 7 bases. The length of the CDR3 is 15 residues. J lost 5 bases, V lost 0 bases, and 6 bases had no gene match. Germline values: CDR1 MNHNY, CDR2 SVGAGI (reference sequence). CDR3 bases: TGTGCCAGCAGTTACTCGGGGACAGCCAGGGAGACCCAGTACTTC. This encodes CASSYSGTARETQYF.

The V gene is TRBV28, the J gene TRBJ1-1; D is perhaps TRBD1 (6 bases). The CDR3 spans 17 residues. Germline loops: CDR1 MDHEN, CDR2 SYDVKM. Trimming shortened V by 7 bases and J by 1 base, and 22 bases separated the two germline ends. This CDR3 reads CASTISPRTAPNTEAFF. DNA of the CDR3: TGTGCCAGCACCATCTCCCCACGGACAGCGCCGAACACTGAAGCTTTCTTT.

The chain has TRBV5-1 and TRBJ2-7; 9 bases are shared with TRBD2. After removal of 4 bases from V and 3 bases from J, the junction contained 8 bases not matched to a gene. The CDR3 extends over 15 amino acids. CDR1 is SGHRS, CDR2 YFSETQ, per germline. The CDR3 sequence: CASSVIAGDLYEQYF. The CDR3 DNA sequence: TGCGCCAGCAGCGTAATAGCGGGGGACCTCTACGAGCAGTACTTC.

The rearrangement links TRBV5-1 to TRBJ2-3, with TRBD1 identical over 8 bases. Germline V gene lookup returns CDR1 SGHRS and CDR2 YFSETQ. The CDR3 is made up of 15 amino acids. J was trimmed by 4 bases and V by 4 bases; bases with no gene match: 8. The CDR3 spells CASSRGQAGADTQYF. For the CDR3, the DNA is TGCGCCAGCAGCCGGGGACAGGCAGGAGCAGATACGCAGTATTTT. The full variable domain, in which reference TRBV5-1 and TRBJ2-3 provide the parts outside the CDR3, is KAGVTQTPRYLIKTRGQQVTLSCSPISGHRSVSWYQQTPGQGLQFLFEYFSETQRNKGNFPGRFSGRQFSNSRSEMNVSTLELGDSALYLCASSRGQAGADTQYFGPGTRLTVL.

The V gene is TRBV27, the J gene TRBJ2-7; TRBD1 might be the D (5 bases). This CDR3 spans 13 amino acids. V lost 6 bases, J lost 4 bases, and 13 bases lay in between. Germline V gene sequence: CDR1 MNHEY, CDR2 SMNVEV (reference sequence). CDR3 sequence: CASSRQKGYEQYF. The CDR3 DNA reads TGTGCCAGCAGCCGACAGAAGGGATACGAGCAGTACTTC.

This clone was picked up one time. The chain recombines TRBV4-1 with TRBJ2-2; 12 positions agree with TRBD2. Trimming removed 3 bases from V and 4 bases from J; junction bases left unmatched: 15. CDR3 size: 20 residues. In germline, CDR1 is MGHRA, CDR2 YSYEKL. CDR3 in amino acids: CASSHRLAGVLRGGTGELFF. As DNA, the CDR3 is TGCGCCAGCAGCCACCGACTAGCGGGAGTCCTCCGGGGGGGCACCGGGGAGCTGTTTTTT.

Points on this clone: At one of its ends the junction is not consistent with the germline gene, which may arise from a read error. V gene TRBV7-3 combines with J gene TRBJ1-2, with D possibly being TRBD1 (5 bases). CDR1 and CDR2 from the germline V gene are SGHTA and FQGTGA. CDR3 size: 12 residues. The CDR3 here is CASSSTTGTPIF. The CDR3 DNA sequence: TGTGCCAGCAGCTCCACTACCGGGACTCCAATCTTC.

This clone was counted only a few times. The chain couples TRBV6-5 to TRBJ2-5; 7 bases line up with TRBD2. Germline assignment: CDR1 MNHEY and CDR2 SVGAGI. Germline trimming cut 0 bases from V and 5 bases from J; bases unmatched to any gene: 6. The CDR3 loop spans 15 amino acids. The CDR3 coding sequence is TGTGCCAGCAGTTACTCAGGGAGGGGAGGTGAGACCCAGTACTTC. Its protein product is CASSYSGRGGETQYF.

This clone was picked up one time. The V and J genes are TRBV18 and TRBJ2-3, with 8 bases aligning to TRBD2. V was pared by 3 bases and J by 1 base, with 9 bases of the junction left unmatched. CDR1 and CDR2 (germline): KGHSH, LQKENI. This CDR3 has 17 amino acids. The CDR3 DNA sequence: TGTGCCAGCTCACCTTTAACTAGCGGAGGCGGCACAGATACGCAGTATTTT. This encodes CASSPLTSGGGTDTQYF.

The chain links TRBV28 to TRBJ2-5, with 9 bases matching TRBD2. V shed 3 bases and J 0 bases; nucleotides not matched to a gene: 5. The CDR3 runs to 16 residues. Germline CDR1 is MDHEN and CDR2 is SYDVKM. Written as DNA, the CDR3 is TGTGCCAGCAGTTTTAGCGGGGGCCCGTACCAAGAGACCCAGTACTTC. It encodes CASSFSGGPYQETQYF.

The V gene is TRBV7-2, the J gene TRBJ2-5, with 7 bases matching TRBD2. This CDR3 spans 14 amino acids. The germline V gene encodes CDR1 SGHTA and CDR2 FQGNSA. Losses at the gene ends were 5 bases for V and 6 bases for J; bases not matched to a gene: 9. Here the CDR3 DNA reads TGTGCCAGCAGCACTACTCGGGACTATCAGACCCAGTACTTC. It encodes CASSTTRDYQTQYF.

In nucleotides, the CDR3 is TGTGCCAGTAGTGTAACCGGGACAGGGAATAATGAAAAACTGTTTTTT. This encodes CASSVTGTGNNEKLFF. The rearrangement joins TRBV19 to TRBJ1-4, with 9 bases matching TRBD1. The CDR3 is 16 amino acids. Looked up from germline, CDR1 is LNHDA and CDR2 is SQIVND (reference sequence). The junction had 8 bases not matched to a gene; V was cut back by 5 bases and J by 4 bases.

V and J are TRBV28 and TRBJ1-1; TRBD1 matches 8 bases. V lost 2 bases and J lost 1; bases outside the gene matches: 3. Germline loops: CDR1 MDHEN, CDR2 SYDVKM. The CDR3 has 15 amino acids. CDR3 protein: CASSLTGTGNTEAFF. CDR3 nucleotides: TGTGCCAGCAGTTTAACCGGGACAGGGAACACTGAAGCTTTCTTT.

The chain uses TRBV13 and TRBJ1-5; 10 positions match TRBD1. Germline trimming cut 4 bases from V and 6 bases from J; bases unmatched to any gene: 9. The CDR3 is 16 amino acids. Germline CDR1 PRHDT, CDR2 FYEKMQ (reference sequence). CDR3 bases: TGTGCCAGCAGCTACAGGGGACAGGGGTCGGGTCAGCCCCAGCATTTT. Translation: CASSYRGQGSGQPQHF.

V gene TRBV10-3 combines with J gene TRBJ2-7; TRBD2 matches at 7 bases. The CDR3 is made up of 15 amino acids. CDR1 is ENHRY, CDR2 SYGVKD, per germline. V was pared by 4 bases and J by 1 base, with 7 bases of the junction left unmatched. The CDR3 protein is CAISGTSGRSYEQYF. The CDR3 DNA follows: TGTGCCATCAGTGGAACCTCCGGGAGGTCCTACGAGCAGTACTTC.

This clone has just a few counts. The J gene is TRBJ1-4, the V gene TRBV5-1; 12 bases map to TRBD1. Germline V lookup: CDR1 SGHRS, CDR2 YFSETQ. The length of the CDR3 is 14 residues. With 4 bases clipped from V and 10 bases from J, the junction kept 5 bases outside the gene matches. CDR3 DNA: TGCGCCAGCAGCATGGGACAGGGGGCAGGAAAACTGTTTTTT. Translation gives CASSMGQGAGKLFF.

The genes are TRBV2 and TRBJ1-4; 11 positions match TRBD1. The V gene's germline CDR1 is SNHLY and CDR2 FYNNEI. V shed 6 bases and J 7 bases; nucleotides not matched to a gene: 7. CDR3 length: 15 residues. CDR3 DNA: TGTGCCAGCAGCCGGGCCGGGACAGGGGGTGAAAAACTGTTTTTT. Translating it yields CASSRAGTGGEKLFF.

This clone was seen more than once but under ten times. This CDR3 reads CASSLVPGRLNTEAFF. CDR3 nucleotides: TGCGCCAGCAGCTTGGTGCCAGGCCGATTGAACACTGAAGCTTTCTTT. The gene calls are TRBV5-1 and TRBJ1-1; D not resolved. V lost 0 bases to trimming and J lost 0 bases, with 12 bases between them. Germline CDR1 SGHRS, CDR2 YFSETQ. CDR3 length: 16 amino acids. Complete variable domain (other parts from reference TRBV5-1 and TRBJ1-1): KAGVTQTPRYLIKTRGQQVTLSCSPISGHRSVSWYQQTPGQGLQFLFEYFSETQRNKGNFPGRFSGRQFSNSRSEMNVSTLELGDSALYLCASSLVPGRLNTEAFFGQGTRLTVV.

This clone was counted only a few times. CDR3 protein: CASSRDLSYEQYF. Here the CDR3 DNA reads TGTGCCAGCAGCCGGGACTTGTCCTACGAGCAGTACTTC. V usage is TRBV27 and J usage is TRBJ2-7; the D gene is possibly TRBD2 (6 bases). The ends were cut back, 6 bases at V and 1 base at J, with 10 bases in the middle. Germline assignment: CDR1 MNHEY and CDR2 SMNVEV (reference sequence). The CDR3 extends over 13 amino acids.

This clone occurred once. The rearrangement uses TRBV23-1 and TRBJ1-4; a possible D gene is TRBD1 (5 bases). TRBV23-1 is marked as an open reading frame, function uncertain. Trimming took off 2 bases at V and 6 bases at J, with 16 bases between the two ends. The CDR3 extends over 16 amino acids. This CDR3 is CASSQGLRATDEKLFF. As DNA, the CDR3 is TGCGCCAGCAGTCAAGGCCTCAGGGCTACGGATGAAAAACTGTTTTTT.